Following are 20 T cell receptor beta chains from one sample sequenced in a study of vaccination effects on CD4 cells after COVID-19. These receptors are not linked to any known antigen. Viral peptide pools were used in the ViraFEST assay to expand antigen-specific CD4+ T cells, and sequencing came afterward. CD4+ T cell isolation took place after 10 days of culture. Two-dose vaccination with either BNT162b2 or mRNA-1273 was given to the participants. Using immunoSEQ multiplex PCR, the repertoire was profiled, and TCRdb retains in-frame clones only, with some absent. The sample lists about 29,000 clones, about 74% occurring once. The sequenced sample was CD4+ T cells from PBMCs cultured with HCoV-OC43 spike peptides, obtained after COVID-19 vaccination. Documented subset: HCoV-OC43 spike overlapping peptide pool stimulation. Receptors originate from a human donor who received a COVID-19 vaccine.

The V gene is TRBV7-9, the J gene TRBJ2-5; D is perhaps TRBD2 (5 bases). CDR3 length: 15 amino acids. V was trimmed by 1 base and J by 1 base, leaving 10 bases between them. Germline lookup yields CDR1 SEHNR and CDR2 FQNEAQ (reference sequence). CDR3 amino acids: CASSLDSAAQETQYF. CDR3 coding DNA: TGTGCCAGCAGCTTAGATTCAGCGGCCCAAGAGACCCAGTACTTC.

The rearrangement joins TRBV6-5 to TRBJ1-6, with no clear D. Germline values: CDR1 MNHEY, CDR2 SVGAGI. The CDR3 runs to 13 residues. The V end was cut by 5 bases, the J end by 8 bases, with 10 bases between. The CDR3 protein is CASSNNRDSPLHF. The CDR3 coding sequence is TGTGCCAGCAGTAACAATAGGGATTCACCCCTCCACTTT.

The chain couples TRBV18 to TRBJ1-6; 8 nucleotides match TRBD1. Losses at the gene ends were 5 bases for V and 5 bases for J; bases not matched to a gene: 2. The CDR3 length is 14 residues. The germline V gene has CDR1 KGHSH and CDR2 LQKENI. CDR3 in amino acids: CASSAGQDNSPLHF. CDR3 coding DNA: TGTGCCAGCTCAGCGGGACAGGATAATTCACCCCTCCACTTT.

This clone has just one count. This chain uses TRBV4-1 with TRBJ1-5, with 9 bases that match TRBD1. The J segment lost 4 bases and the V segment lost 1 base, leaving 5 bases of the junction unmatched. Germline CDR1 reads MGHRA; CDR2 reads YSYEKL. The CDR3 is 16 amino acids. Here the CDR3 reads CASSQGYRGRNQPQHF. CDR3 bases: TGCGCCAGCAGCCAAGGGTACAGGGGGCGAAATCAGCCCCAGCATTTT.

The CDR3 reads CASSSGQGWQPQHF. The CDR3 nucleotides read TGTGCCAGCAGCTCTGGACAGGGGTGGCAGCCCCAGCATTTT. This chain connects TRBV9 to TRBJ1-5; 9 bases are a match to TRBD1. In germline, CDR1 is SGDLS, CDR2 YYNGEE. The CDR3 length is 14 residues. Losses at the gene ends were 4 bases for V and 7 bases for J; bases not matched to a gene: 6.

The chain has TRBV4-2 and TRBJ1-4; D not resolved. The CDR3 runs 15 residues. V was shortened by 0 bases and J by 8 bases, with 13 bases between the two germline ends. CDR1 is LGHNA, CDR2 YNFKEQ, per germline. CDR3 coding DNA: TGTGCCAGCAGCCAAGATAAGTCCGGCAGAGAAAAACTGTTTTTT. Protein: CASSQDKSGREKLFF.

This clone showed up just once. The chain's CDR3 is CASSLLPGNVEQFF. In DNA, the CDR3 is TGTGCCAGCAGTTTATTACCGGGGAACGTTGAGCAGTTCTTC. This rearrangement joins TRBV28 to TRBJ2-1; D is possibly TRBD2 (5 bases). Germline V lookup: CDR1 MDHEN, CDR2 SYDVKM. V gave up 1 base and J gave up 9 bases, with 13 bases separating them. This CDR3 is 14 amino acids long.

This clone was seen once. The chain recombines TRBV30 with TRBJ1-1; tentatively, D is TRBD1 (5 bases). Germline CDR1 and CDR2: GTSNPN and SVGIG (reference sequence). The CDR3 is made up of 14 amino acids. V was pared by 3 bases and J by 1 base, with 12 bases between. CDR3 sequence (DNA): TGTGCCTGGAGCTCGCGGGGGGGGAACACTGAAGCTTTCTTT. Translation: CAWSSRGGNTEAFF.

The gene calls are TRBV7-9 and TRBJ1-1, with a tentative D call TRBD1 (5 bases). V lost 3 bases and J lost 3, with 8 bases in between. Germline CDR1 and CDR2: SEHNR and FQNEAQ (reference sequence). This CDR3 has 13 amino acids. CDR3 DNA: TGTGCCAGCAGCTTTAGCAGGGACACTGAAGCTTTCTTT. Translating it yields CASSFSRDTEAFF.

The chain combines TRBV19 with TRBJ1-6; D gene ambiguous. The V end was cut by 5 bases, the J end by 9 bases, with 11 bases between. The CDR3 is 13 residues long. Germline CDR1 is LNHDA and CDR2 is SQIVND (reference sequence). The CDR3 DNA reads as TGTGCCAGTAGTGGAGGGCAAACTTCACCCCTCCACTTT. This codes for CASSGGQTSPLHF.

As for this clone: The sample carries other DNA sequences with the same CDR3. The chain employs TRBV19 and TRBJ1-1, with 7 bases aligning to TRBD1. CDR1 and CDR2 from the germline V gene are LNHDA and SQIVND (reference sequence). CDR3 size: 15 residues. With 5 bases clipped from V and 0 bases from J, the junction kept 6 bases outside the gene matches. CDR3 amino acids: CASSPADRLNTEAFF. CDR3 nucleotides: TGTGCCAGTAGTCCCGCGGACAGGTTGAACACTGAAGCTTTCTTT.

The rearrangement links TRBV29-1 to TRBJ1-1; 8 nucleotides line up with TRBD1. The CDR3 is 13 residues long. Germline assignment: CDR1 SQVTM and CDR2 ANQGSEA. V lost 0 bases and J lost 4; bases outside the gene matches: 1. The CDR3 DNA sequence: TGCAGCGTTGAAGAAGACAGGGGCACTGAAGCTTTCTTT. Translated: CSVEEDRGTEAFF.

The chain employs TRBV5-1 and TRBJ1-4; 7 positions agree with TRBD1. The CDR3 runs 16 residues. Trimming cost V 2 bases and J 8 bases; bases outside gene matches: 12. From germline, CDR1 is SGHRS and CDR2 YFSETQ. Here the CDR3 DNA reads TGCGCCAGCAGCTTACAGGGGAGGGTCAATGTAGAAAAACTGTTTTTT. It is translated as CASSLQGRVNVEKLFF. Complete variable domain (other parts from reference TRBV5-1 and TRBJ1-4): KAGVTQTPRYLIKTRGQQVTLSCSPISGHRSVSWYQQTPGQGLQFLFEYFSETQRNKGNFPGRFSGRQFSNSRSEMNVSTLELGDSALYLCASSLQGRVNVEKLFFGSGTQLSVL.

This chain links TRBV4-1 with TRBJ2-4; D gene ambiguous. The CDR3 spans 16 residues. Trimming cost V 0 bases and J 0 bases, with 9 bases left between them. Germline V lookup: CDR1 MGHRA, CDR2 YSYEKL. The CDR3 bases are TGCGCCAGCAGCCAAGAGCTAGGTTTAGCCAAAAACATTCAGTACTTC. Translated: CASSQELGLAKNIQYF.

In regard to this clone: Other nucleotide sequences in the sample specify the same CDR3. The chain recombines TRBV6-5 with TRBJ2-7; a weak D match, TRBD1 (5 bases). Germline V gene data show CDR1 as MNHEY and CDR2 as SVGAGI. V was trimmed by 0 bases and J by 0 bases, leaving 9 bases between them. This CDR3 comprises 15 residues. CDR3 bases: TGTGCCAGCAGTTACTCGACAGCGAGCTCCTACGAGCAGTACTTC. Translating it yields CASSYSTASSYEQYF.

V and J are TRBV3-1 (or the pseudogene TRBV3-2) and TRBJ2-3; 9 bases are shared with TRBD1. CDR3 size: 18 residues. Trimming cost V 4 bases and J 3 bases; bases outside gene matches: 14. Germline loops: CDR1 LGHDT, CDR2 YNNKEL (reference sequence). The CDR3, as DNA: TGTGCCAGCAGCCCGGGACAGGGCAAAGTCGGTAGGACAGATACGCAGTATTTT. This sequence encodes CASSPGQGKVGRTDTQYF.

The V and J genes are TRBV10-1 and TRBJ2-1; possibly TRBD2 for D (6 bases). Germline V gene sequence: CDR1 WNHNN, CDR2 SYGVQD (reference sequence). The CDR3 is 17 amino acids. Trimming removed 0 bases at V and 6 bases at J, with 18 bases between. Here the CDR3 reads CASSESRGGIEGNEQFF. In nucleotides, the CDR3 is TGCGCCAGCAGTGAGTCTCGGGGCGGGATAGAGGGCAATGAGCAGTTCTTC.

V is TRBV15 and J is TRBJ1-1, with a tentative D call TRBD1 (5 bases). Germline V lookup: CDR1 LNHNV, CDR2 YYDKDF (reference sequence). With 2 bases removed from V and 7 bases from J, the gap between germline ends came to 14 bases. This CDR3 has 14 amino acids. CDR3 coding DNA: TGTGCCACCAGCAGATCGGGGGTTCCGGGTGAAGCTTTCTTT. Translated, it gives CATSRSGVPGEAFF.

The chain recombines TRBV3-1 (or the pseudogene TRBV3-2) with TRBJ2-5; 7 positions match TRBD2. Trimming at V came to 8 bases and at J to 7 bases, leaving 10 bases not matched to a gene. Germline CDR1 and CDR2: LGHDT and YNNKEL (reference sequence). The CDR3 extends over 13 amino acids. CDR3 in amino acids: CASRTPGGGTQYF. The CDR3 DNA reads as TGTGCCAGCCGGACCCCCGGCGGGGGGACCCAGTACTTC.

The chain recombines TRBV9 with TRBJ2-1, with a possible D match to TRBD2 (5 bases). Germline V gives CDR1 SGDLS, CDR2 YYNGEE. The CDR3 spans 14 residues. Trimming removed 2 bases from V and 8 bases from J, with 14 bases in between. The CDR3 bases are TGTGCCAGCAGCGTCCATATAGAGGGTGATGAGCAGTTCTTC. Amino acid sequence: CASSVHIEGDEQFF.